The rows below give T cell receptor beta chains drawn from one sample of a study of T-cell reconstitution after alpha-beta-depleted transplantation in children. TCRdb re-called the PCR reads through MiXCR, storing one row per CDR3 protein. Altogether roughly 500,000 distinct CDR3 sequences are present, around 17% being singletons, with the ten largest covering approximately 3%. This sample comprised PBMCs from the stem cell graft donor, obtained from the stem cell graft. These receptors came from a human donor who donated a stem cell graft to a child with acute lymphoblastic leukemia. Both conserved end residues are part of each CDR3. The D gene is left open where the match is weak. Clone size is given for some rows only: seen once, a few or many times, or a class if the clone is expanded.

few	TRBV5-6	-	TRBJ1-1	TGTGCCAGCAGCCTTTTAAGAGACACTGAAGCTTTCTTT	CASSLLRDTEAFF
few	TRBV20-1	-	TRBJ1-5	TGCAGTGCTAGAGACCTGTTTGGCAATCAGCCCCAGCATTTT	CSARDLFGNQPQHF
-	TRBV29-1	TRBD2	TRBJ2-1	TGCAGCGCCTCTAGCGGGAGGACCTACTACAATGAGCAGTTCTTC	CSASSGRTYYNEQFF
many	TRBV20-1	TRBD2	TRBJ2-3	TGCAGTGCTAGTAAGGGGGTTCCGGGACTAGCGGGAGCGGATACGCAGTATTTT	CSASKGVPGLAGADTQYF
-	TRBV10-2	-	TRBJ2-7	TGCGCCAGCAGTGAGTCAACAACCAGGAGCTCCTACGAGCAGTACTTC	CASSESTTRSSYEQYF
-	TRBV14	-	TRBJ2-1	TGTGCCAGCAGCAATATGGGGAATCAGGTGATAAATGAGCAGTTCTTC	CASSNMGNQVINEQFF
-	TRBV14	-	TRBJ2-3	TGTGCCAGCAGCCAAGGATCGAGCTTTAGCACAGATACGCAGTATTTT	CASSQGSSFSTDTQYF
-	TRBV7-9	-	TRBJ2-5	TGTGCCAGCAGCTTGGAAGCGACCCAGTACTTC	CASSLEATQYF
few	TRBV3-1	-	TRBJ2-1	TGTGCCAGCAACCTTATGGGACCAACCCCTCCGTGGAATGAGCAGTTCTTC	CASNLMGPTPPWNEQFF
-	TRBV5-5	-	TRBJ1-2	TGTGCCAGCAGCTTGTGGGGTTCTAACTATGGCTACACCTTC	CASSLWGSNYGYTF
-	TRBV20-1	TRBD1	TRBJ2-1	TGCAGTGCTCCCCCGACCAGGGGGCGACGTGGCAATGAGCAGTTCTTC	CSAPPTRGRRGNEQFF
-	TRBV29-1	-	TRBJ2-7	TGCATCGTTGGAACCCGGAACTCCTACGAGCAGTACTTC	CIVGTRNSYEQYF
-	TRBV5-1	TRBD2	TRBJ2-3	TGCGCCAGCAGCGTGGGACTAGCGGGAGGAACTAGCACAGATACGCAGTATTTT	CASSVGLAGGTSTDTQYF
-	TRBV7-9	-	TRBJ1-5	TGTGCCAGCAGCTTAGGAGCAGGGAGTTATCAGCCCCAGCATTTT	CASSLGAGSYQPQHF
few	TRBV12-3/TRBV12-4	-	TRBJ1-1	TGTGCCAGCAGTTTGGCAGCAGGTGACTTT	CASSLAAGDF
-	TRBV29-1	TRBD1	TRBJ1-1	TGCAGCGTTGAAGGGGAGACGGGACAGGGGGCGAGGAACACTGAAGCTTTCTTT	CSVEGETGQGARNTEAFF
-	TRBV12-3/TRBV12-4	TRBD2	TRBJ2-3	TGTGCCAGCAGTCCGATGGGACTAGCGGAGAGCACAGATACGCAGTATTTT	CASSPMGLAESTDTQYF
few	TRBV5-1	-	TRBJ2-1	TGCGCCAGCAGCTTGGAGCGGATTGAGCAGTTCTTC	CASSLERIEQFF
-	TRBV29-1	-	TRBJ2-5	TGCAGCGTTGAGGTTCCGTGGGAGCAAGAGACCCAGTACTTC	CSVEVPWEQETQYF
few	TRBV29-1	-	TRBJ2-2	TGCAGCGTTGATTCGGGTATTGTCACCGGGGAGCTGTTTTTT	CSVDSGIVTGELFF
few	TRBV9	-	TRBJ2-1	TGTGCCAGCAGCGTAGTGGGGGGAGGTCCACCAAATTACAATGAGCAGTTCTTC	CASSVVGGGPPNYNEQFF
-	TRBV20-1	-	TRBJ1-4	TGCAGTGCTAGAGACCCGGAATCACCTAATGAAAAACTGTTTTTT	CSARDPESPNEKLFF
-	TRBV5-1	TRBD2	TRBJ2-2	TGCGCCAGCAGCTTGGTAGCGGGAGTTAGCACCGGGGAGCTGTTTTTT	CASSLVAGVSTGELFF
few	TRBV5-1	-	TRBJ2-3	TGCGCCAGCAGCCCTTCGACGGCCACAGATACGCAGTATTTT	CASSPSTATDTQYF
-	TRBV13	-	TRBJ2-7	TGTGCCAGCAGCTTAAATTTGGGATTCCACGAGCAGTACTTC	CASSLNLGFHEQYF
-	TRBV29-1	-	TRBJ1-5	TGCAGCGTTCAGGAAAGCAATCAGCCCCAGCATTTT	CSVQESNQPQHF
few	TRBV13	-	TRBJ1-2	TGTGCCAGCACCATGCCTAGGGGCCGAACTAACTATGGCTACACCTTC	CASTMPRGRTNYGYTF
-	TRBV12-3/TRBV12-4	-	TRBJ1-1	TGTGCCAGCAGTTTAAACAGGGATGAAGCTTTCTTT	CASSLNRDEAFF
few	TRBV18	TRBD2	TRBJ2-3	TGTGCCAGCTCATCCCTAGCGGCTTACACAGATACGCAGTATTTT	CASSSLAAYTDTQYF